This T cell receptor beta chain originates from a study of cytomegalovirus exposure and HLA in healthy donors. Broader study findings: Cytomegalovirus association was listed for approximately 150 TCR beta chains.

Per the germline V gene, CDR1 is MDHEN and CDR2 is SYDVKM. This CDR3 spans 12 amino acids. V lost 5 bases to trimming and J lost 5 bases, with 7 bases between them. TCRdb keeps only in-frame clones here, not all; method: immunoSEQ multiplex PCR. The sample lists approximately 110,000 clones; over 90% were seen once. The donors were in the roughly 120-subject validation cohort, distinct from the approximately 730-subject first cohort. Comments on this clone: The antigen remains unidentified.

Sequences were obtained from PBMCs. The chain combines TRBV28 with TRBJ2-1, with D hard to call. This TCR came from a woman under 30 in good health and CMV-seronegative. The chain's CDR3 is CASSPTDNEQFF. The CDR3 bases are TGTGCCAGCAGTCCCACGGACAATGAGCAGTTCTTC.